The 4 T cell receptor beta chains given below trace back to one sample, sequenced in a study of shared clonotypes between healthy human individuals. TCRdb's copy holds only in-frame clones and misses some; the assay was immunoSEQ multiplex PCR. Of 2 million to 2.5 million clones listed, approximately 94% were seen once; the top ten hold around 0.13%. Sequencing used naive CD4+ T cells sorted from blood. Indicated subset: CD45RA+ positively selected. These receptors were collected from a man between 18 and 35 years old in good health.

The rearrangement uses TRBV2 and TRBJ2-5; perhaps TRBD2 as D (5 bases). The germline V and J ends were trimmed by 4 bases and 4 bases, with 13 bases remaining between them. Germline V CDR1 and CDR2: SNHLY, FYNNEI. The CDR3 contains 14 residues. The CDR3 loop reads CASSVDGVGETQYF. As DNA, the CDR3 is TGTGCCAGCAGTGTGGACGGGGTCGGAGAGACCCAGTACTTC.

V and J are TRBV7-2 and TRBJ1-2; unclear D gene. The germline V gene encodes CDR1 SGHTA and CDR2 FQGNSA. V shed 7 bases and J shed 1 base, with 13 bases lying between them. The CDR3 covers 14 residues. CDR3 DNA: TGTGCCAGCAACTTCAGGAGTATTAACTATGGCTACACCTTC. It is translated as CASNFRSINYGYTF.

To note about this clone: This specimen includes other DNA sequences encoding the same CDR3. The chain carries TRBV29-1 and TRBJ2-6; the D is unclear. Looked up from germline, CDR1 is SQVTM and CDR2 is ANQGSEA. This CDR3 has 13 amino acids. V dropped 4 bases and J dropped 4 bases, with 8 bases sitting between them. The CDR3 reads CSVVGAGANVLTF. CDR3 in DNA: TGCAGCGTTGTAGGAGCCGGGGCCAACGTCCTGACTTTC.

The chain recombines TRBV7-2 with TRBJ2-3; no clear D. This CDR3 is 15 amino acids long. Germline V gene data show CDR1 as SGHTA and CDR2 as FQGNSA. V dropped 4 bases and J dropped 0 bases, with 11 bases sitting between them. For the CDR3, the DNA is TGTGCCAGCAGCTCCCCTTCTCTAAGCACAGATACGCAGTATTTT. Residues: CASSSPSLSTDTQYF.